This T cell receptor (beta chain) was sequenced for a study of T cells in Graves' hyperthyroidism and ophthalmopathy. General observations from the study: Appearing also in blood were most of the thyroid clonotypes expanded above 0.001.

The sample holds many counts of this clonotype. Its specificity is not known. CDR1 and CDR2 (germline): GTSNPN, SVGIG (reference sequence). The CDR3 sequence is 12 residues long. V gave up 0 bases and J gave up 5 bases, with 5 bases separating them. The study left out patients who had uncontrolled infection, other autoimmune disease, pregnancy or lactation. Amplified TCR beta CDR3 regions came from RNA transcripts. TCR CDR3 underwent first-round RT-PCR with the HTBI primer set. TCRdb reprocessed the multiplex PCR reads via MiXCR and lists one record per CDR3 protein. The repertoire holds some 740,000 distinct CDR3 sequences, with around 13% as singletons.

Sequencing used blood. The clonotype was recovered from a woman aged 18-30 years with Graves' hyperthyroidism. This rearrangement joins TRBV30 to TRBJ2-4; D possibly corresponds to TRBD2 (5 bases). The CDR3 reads CAWSVLENIQYF. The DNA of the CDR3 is TGTGCCTGGAGTGTACTAGAAAACATTCAGTACTTC.